Below, 23 T cell receptor beta chains from the same sample are listed, as sequenced in a study of metastatic and nonmetastatic thyroid tumors. Before thyroid surgery, none of the patients had received any treatment. Using MiXCR, TCRdb re-called clones from the PCR reads. This table has approximately 74,000 clones, 12% to 15% appearing once. The sample was blood. These receptors all come from a male donor with papillary thyroid cancer or a benign thyroid nodule (not recorded which). Some clones in this sample may be carry-over from other donors' samples.

This clone was seen many times. The chain combines TRBV6-1 with TRBJ1-1, with unresolved D. Germline V CDR1 and CDR2: MNHNS, SASEGT. The CDR3 sequence is 17 residues long. Deletions cut 6 bases from V and 0 bases from J, with 20 bases between. This chain's CDR3 is CASRTVGIGYMNTEAFF. CDR3 DNA: TGTGCCAGCAGGACTGTGGGGATCGGTTACATGAACACTGAAGCTTTCTTT.

This clone was picked up many times. CDR3 DNA sequence: TGTGCCAGCAGTTACGGCCGGAGTCGCTACGAGCAGTACGTC. Its translation is CASSYGRSRYEQYV. The rearrangement joins TRBV6-2 or TRBV6-3 to TRBJ2-7; no reliable D call. CDR1 and CDR2 (germline): MNHEY, SVGEGT. The CDR3 is made up of 14 amino acids. V gave up 2 bases and J gave up 3 bases, with 11 bases separating them.

This clone was seen repeatedly, ten times or more. The chain uses TRBV2 and TRBJ2-7; 9 bases agree with TRBD2. Per germline, CDR1 SNHLY and CDR2 FYNNEI. With 11 bases clipped from V and 4 bases from J, the junction kept 9 bases outside the gene matches. CDR3 size: 13 residues. This CDR3 is CAGFFSGRYEQYV. The CDR3 coding sequence is TGTGCCGGGTTCTTTAGCGGGAGATACGAGCAGTACGTC.

The rearrangement joins TRBV28 to TRBJ2-2; 8 nucleotides align to TRBD1. Losses at the gene ends were 1 base for V and 1 base for J; bases not matched to a gene: 11. The length of the CDR3 is 19 residues. CDR1 and CDR2 from the germline V gene are MDHEN and SYDVKM. CDR3 loop: CASSLSGTGLILNTGELFF. Written as DNA, the CDR3 is TGTGCCAGCAGTTTATCCGGGACAGGACTAATTTTGAACACCGGGGAGCTGTTTTTT.

The table lists this clone with a few counts. The junction and the germline gene differ at one end; a read error may be behind it. The chain combines TRBV20-1 with TRBJ2-5; perhaps TRBD2 as D (6 bases). The CDR3 length is 14 residues. The V gene's germline CDR1 is DFQATT and CDR2 SNEGSKA (reference sequence). The CDR3 DNA reads as TGCAGAAAGGCTGCATCGGGGGTTCTTGAGACCAAGTACTTC. Protein: CRKAASGVLETKYF.

This clone has at least ten counts. The sample holds other DNA sequences that translate to the same CDR3. The V call is TRBV5-6, the J call TRBJ1-5; D is undetermined. Trimming pared 3 bases from V and 8 bases from J, leaving 9 bases between. This CDR3 has 12 residues. Germline-derived CDR1 and CDR2 are SGHDT and YYEEEE. The chain's CDR3 is CASSSDLEPQHF. As DNA, the CDR3 is TGTGCCAGCAGCTCGGATCTGGAGCCCCAGCATTTT.

On this clone: The junction departs from the called germline gene at one end, perhaps through a read error. This sequence joins TRBV2 and TRBJ1-2; D uncertain. Germline values: CDR1 SNHLY, CDR2 FYNNEI. This CDR3 is 13 amino acids long. The CDR3 sequence: CSSSVSPRDGYTF. In DNA, the CDR3 is TGTTCCAGCAGTGTCAGTCCACGGGATGGCTACACCTTC.

This clone was detected a few times. A much larger clone is a single base away; this may be a read error. The same CDR3 arises from other DNA sequences in this sample as well. The chain couples TRBV28 to TRBJ2-3; D may correspond to TRBD1 or TRBD2 (7 bases each). The V end lost 7 bases, the J end lost 1 base, and 18 bases lay between the germline ends. In germline, CDR1 is MDHEN, CDR2 SYDVKM. This CDR3 region has 16 residues. CDR3 nucleotides: TGTGCCAGCACAGGGGGAGGGCCCCCCCGCACAGATACGCAGTATTTT. Its protein product is CASTGGGPPRTDTQYF. Full variable domain (outside the CDR3, taken from reference TRBV28 and TRBJ2-3): DVKVTQSSRYLVKRTGEKVFLECVQDMDHENMFWYRQDPGLGLRLIYFSYDVKMKEKGDIPEGYSVSREKKERFSLILESASTNQTSMYLCASTGGGPPRTDTQYFGPGTRLTVL.

The chain links TRBV11-2 to TRBJ2-1; D is unclear. The CDR3 extends over 14 amino acids. V lost 1 base and J 7 bases, leaving 11 bases between the germline ends. Germline CDR1 and CDR2: SGHAT and FQNNGV. CDR3: CASSLVNQQNEQFF. The CDR3 nucleotides are TGTGCCAGCAGCTTAGTAAACCAACAAAATGAGCAGTTCTTC.

This clone came up many times. The chain couples TRBV20-1 to TRBJ1-1; D may be TRBD1 (5 bases). Germline CDR1 reads DFQATT; CDR2 reads SNEGSKA (reference sequence). Trimming stripped 5 bases from V and 1 base from J, with 23 bases between. The CDR3 spans 17 residues. This CDR3 is CSASPNLRWGTNTEAFF. The CDR3 DNA reads TGCAGTGCTTCGCCGAACCTGCGTTGGGGGACGAACACTGAAGCTTTCTTT.

The CDR3 reads CSPSLGHGVLMNTEAFF. Here the CDR3 DNA reads TGCAGTCCCTCTTTGGGACATGGGGTTTTGATGAACACTGAAGCTTTCTTT. The V gene is TRBV20-1, the J gene TRBJ1-1, with D perhaps matching TRBD1 (6 bases). Germline lookup yields CDR1 DFQATT and CDR2 SNEGSKA (reference sequence). V was clipped by 8 bases and J by 0 bases, with 25 bases between them. The CDR3 contains 17 residues.

This clone was seen a few times. Since a much larger clone is just one base distant, this may be a read error. The rearrangement uses TRBV29-1 and TRBJ1-1; D not certain. This CDR3 is 12 amino acids long. The germline V gene has CDR1 SQVTM and CDR2 ANQGSEA. Deletions cut 6 bases from V and 4 bases from J, with 12 bases between. DNA for the CDR3: TGCAGCGTCAGAGGACGGGGCACTGAAGCTTTCTTT. As protein: CSVRGRGTEAFF.

This clone is labeled as medium-sized. This chain uses TRBV6-4 with TRBJ1-6; 10 bases are shared with TRBD1. The CDR3 has 15 amino acids. Germline V gene sequence: CDR1 MRHNA, CDR2 SNTAGT. V dropped 6 bases and J dropped 7; count of bases not matched to a gene: 6. This chain's CDR3 is CASSATTGGNSPLHF. The CDR3 DNA follows: TGTGCCAGCAGCGCTACGACAGGGGGCAATTCACCCCTCCACTTT.

This clone was recorded many times. The V gene is TRBV30, the J gene TRBJ1-5, with TRBD1 matching 7 bases. V trimming: 2 bases; J trimming: 4 bases; junction bases outside the gene matches: 2. CDR3 size: 13 residues. Germline-derived CDR1 and CDR2 are GTSNPN and SVGIG (reference sequence). The DNA for the CDR3 is TGTGCCTGGAGTACACAGGGGAATCAGCCCCAGCATTTT. This codes for CAWSTQGNQPQHF.

This clone was detected a few times. This may be a read error, as it is one base from a much larger clone. Other DNA variants within this sample encode the same CDR3. The chain has TRBV7-8 and TRBJ1-3; D remains ambiguous. This CDR3 is 16 amino acids long. Germline-derived CDR1 and CDR2 are SGHVS and FQNEAQ. CDR3 region: CASSLAGTFSGNTIYF. CDR3 sequence (DNA): TGCGCCAGCAGCTTAGCTGGTACTTTCTCTGGAAACACCATATATTTT.

For this clone: One end of the junction is discordant with germline, which a read error may explain. This chain links TRBV15 with TRBJ1-2; D uncertain. Germline V gene lookup returns CDR1 LNHNV and CDR2 YYDKDF (reference sequence). This CDR3 is built from 15 residues. The CDR3 reads CATRRDRRESQGYTF. As DNA, the CDR3 is TGTGCCACCAGAAGAGATCGCCGGGAAAGTCAGGGCTACACCTTC.

This clone was seen only a few times. This sequence joins TRBV6-1 and TRBJ1-2, with TRBD1 identical over 8 bases. There are 12 residues in the CDR3. Looked up from germline, CDR1 is MNHNS and CDR2 is SASEGT. The CDR3 loop is CARGQGRFGYTF. The CDR3 DNA reads TGTGCGAGAGGACAGGGTCGATTTGGCTACACCTTC.

This clone was recorded many times. The chain links TRBV12-5 to TRBJ1-1, with TRBD1 identical over 7 bases. This CDR3 spans 15 amino acids. Trimming took 7 bases from V and 6 from J; bases not matched to a gene: 14. Germline lookup yields CDR1 LGHNT and CDR2 FRNRAP. The CDR3 loop is CASDKRGRVVPEAFF. CDR3 nucleotide sequence: TGTGCTAGTGATAAAAGGGGGCGGGTGGTTCCTGAAGCTTTCTTT.

This clone was recorded a few times. The rearrangement links TRBV6-5 to TRBJ1-2; D possibly corresponds to TRBD1 (5 bases). The CDR3 is made up of 16 amino acids. Trimming cost V 2 bases and J 5 bases, with 18 bases left between them. CDR1 MNHEY and CDR2 SVGAGI come from the germline V gene. CDR3: CASSYPERDGAYGYTF. CDR3 nucleotides: TGTGCCAGCAGTTACCCAGAACGGGACGGCGCTTATGGCTACACCTTC.

This clone was observed many times. V is TRBV19 and J is TRBJ2-7; the D gene could be TRBD1 or TRBD2 (5 bases each). The CDR3 consists of 14 residues. V was shortened by 3 bases and J by 6 bases, with 15 bases between the two germline ends. Germline CDR1 LNHDA, CDR2 SQIVND (reference sequence). CDR3 protein: CASSMAGSGGEQYF. The CDR3 coding sequence is TGTGCCAGTAGTATGGCAGGGAGTGGCGGCGAGCAGTACTTC.

In the case of this clone: Mismatch with germline at one junction end may stem from a read error. The V and J genes are TRBV11-2 and TRBJ2-1; 7 nucleotides match TRBD2. The germline CDR1 and CDR2 sequences are SGHAT and FQNNGV. The CDR3 runs 16 residues. The CDR3 DNA reads as TGCGCCAGCAGCTCCTATAGAGCTCCCCGGACTAGTTGGCAGTTCTTC. Protein product: CASSSYRAPRTSWQFF.

Ten or more counts support this clone. V and J are TRBV14 and TRBJ2-3, with TRBD2 matching 12 bases. The germline V gene has CDR1 SGHDN and CDR2 FVKESK. The CDR3 has 18 residues. V gave up 3 bases and J gave up 1 base; unmatched junction bases: 8. The DNA for the CDR3 is TGTGCCAGCAGCCAGTATTCTAGCGGGAGGGCCGGCACAGATACGCAGTATTTT. Protein sequence: CASSQYSSGRAGTDTQYF.

This clone was counted at least ten times. Other nucleotide sequences in the sample specify the same CDR3. The genes are TRBV4-3 and TRBJ2-1; D may correspond to TRBD1 or TRBD2 (5 bases each). The CDR3 loop spans 17 amino acids. V was cut by 0 bases and J by 6 bases, with 18 bases left in between. Per germline, CDR1 LGHNA and CDR2 YSLEER. CDR3 sequence reads: CASSQDLGPSLANEQFF. The CDR3 region has the DNA TGCGCCAGCAGCCAAGATCTGGGACCCAGCTTAGCCAATGAGCAGTTCTTC.